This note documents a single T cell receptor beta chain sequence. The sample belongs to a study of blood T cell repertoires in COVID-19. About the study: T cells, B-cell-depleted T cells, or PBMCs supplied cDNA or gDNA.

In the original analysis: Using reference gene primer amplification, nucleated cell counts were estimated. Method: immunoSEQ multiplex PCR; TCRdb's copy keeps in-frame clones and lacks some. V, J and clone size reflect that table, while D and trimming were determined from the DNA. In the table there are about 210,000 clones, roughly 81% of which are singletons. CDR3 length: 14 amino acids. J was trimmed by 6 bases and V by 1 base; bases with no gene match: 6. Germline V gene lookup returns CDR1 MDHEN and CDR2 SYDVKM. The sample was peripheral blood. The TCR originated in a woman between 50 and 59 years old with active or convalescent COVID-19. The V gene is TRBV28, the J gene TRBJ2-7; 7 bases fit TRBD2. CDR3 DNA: TGTGCCAGCAGTTTATTCGCGGGAGAGGGCGAGCAGTACTTC. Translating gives CASSLFAGEGEQYF.